Listed below are T cell receptor beta chains from one sample, sequenced in a study of blood T cells in healthy people across ages. TCRdb reprocessed the 5' RACE reads with MiXCR, giving one entry per CDR3 protein. The sample gives roughly 680,000 distinct CDR3 sequences, 49% of which show up once; roughly 30% is in the top ten. Material for sequencing was blood. These receptors came from a woman in her fifties or sixties in good health. Each CDR3 is given with its conserved first and last residue. The D gene is left open where the match is weak. Only some rows state a clone size, as once, few, many or a class for expanded clones.

J	D	size	V	length	CDR3	DNA
TRBJ1-2	NA	few	TRBV7-2	15	CASSLDRVLIYGYTF	TGTGCCAGCAGCTTAGATAGGGTTCTAATCTATGGCTACACCTTC
TRBJ2-6	TRBD1	NA	TRBV7-8	17	CASSLDVRGLGANVLTF	TGTGCCAGCAGCTTAGATGTCAGGGGGCTCGGGGCCAACGTCCTGACTTTC
TRBJ2-1	NA	NA	TRBV20-1	11	CSASRANEQFF	TGCAGTGCTAGCAGGGCCAATGAGCAGTTCTTC
TRBJ1-6	TRBD1	NA	TRBV6-1	14	CASSTGQKNSPLHF	TGTGCCAGCAGTACGGGACAGAAAAATTCACCCCTCCACTTT
TRBJ2-7	TRBD2	NA	TRBV18	16	CASSAGLAGLNYEQYF	TGTGCCAGCTCGGCGGGACTAGCGGGCCTGAATTACGAGCAGTACTTC
TRBJ2-7	TRBD2	NA	TRBV9	14	CASSGLAVSYEQYF	TGTGCCAGCAGCGGACTAGCTGTTTCCTACGAGCAGTACTTC
TRBJ1-2	NA	NA	TRBV6-5	14	CASSPNRDPYGYTF	TGTGCCAGCAGCCCCAACAGGGACCCCTATGGCTACACCTTC
TRBJ2-5	TRBD1	NA	TRBV15	16	CATSSPRDRGHNEQYF	TGTGCCACCAGCAGCCCCCGGGACAGGGGCCACAATGAGCAGTACTTC
TRBJ2-5	TRBD2	NA	TRBV9	16	CASSVDSGGPQETQYF	TGTGCCAGCAGCGTAGATTCGGGAGGGCCCCAAGAGACCCAGTACTTC
TRBJ2-7	NA	NA	TRBV7-2	14	CTSSSYGGRYEQYF	TGTACCAGCAGCTCCTACGGAGGGCGGTACGAGCAGTACTTC
TRBJ2-1	TRBD1	NA	TRBV5-6	16	CASSLRTGMRGNEQFF	TGTGCCAGCAGCTTGCGGACAGGGATGAGAGGCAATGAGCAGTTCTTC
TRBJ2-7	TRBD1	NA	TRBV5-1	14	CASSLRDRVDEQYF	TGCGCCAGCAGCCTAAGGGACAGGGTGGACGAGCAGTACTTC
TRBJ2-1	NA	few	TRBV28	16	CASIGSLPVSYNEQFF	TGTGCCAGCATTGGCAGCCTTCCAGTTTCCTACAATGAGCAGTTCTTC
TRBJ1-2	NA	many	TRBV18	13	CASSPDSDYGYTF	TGTGCCAGCTCACCGGACAGTGACTATGGCTACACCTTC
TRBJ1-2	NA	NA	TRBV20-1	12	CSAPTTNYGYTF	TGCAGTGCTCCGACTACTAACTATGGCTACACCTTC
TRBJ2-6	NA	few	TRBV4-3	19	CASSQDHRDNYSGANVLTF	TGCGCCAGCAGCCAAGATCACCGGGACAACTACTCTGGGGCCAACGTCCTGACTTTC
TRBJ2-7	NA	NA	TRBV6-2/TRBV6-3	15	CASSYPARDSCEQYF	TGTGCCAGCAGTTACCCAGCGAGAGACTCCTGCGAGCAGTACTTC
TRBJ1-2	NA	NA	TRBV20-1	12	CSARSLESGYTF	TGCAGTGCTAGAAGTTTGGAGAGTGGCTACACCTTC
TRBJ2-7	NA	NA	TRBV7-2	17	CASSLMHRPLSSYEQYF	TGTGCCAGCAGCTTAATGCACCGACCTTTGTCCTCCTACGAGCAGTACTTC